The clone carrying this T cell receptor beta chain was detected only a few times. The antigen remains unidentified. This entry comes from a study of long-term antiretroviral therapy in people with HIV. At survey level, the immunoSEQ assay was run in its v3.0 version. Assay: immunoSEQ multiplex PCR; the TCRdb copy retains only in-frame clones and omits some. Of about 21,000 clones listed, 84% are singletons. The CDR3 has 14 residues. Germline V gene sequence: CDR1 SEHNR, CDR2 FQNEAQ (reference sequence). V was pared by 1 base and J by 9 bases, with 12 bases between. Whole-study results and caveats: Despite increasing after ART, diversity remained lower than that of transplant donor controls.

The source material was unsorted PBMCs, sampled 1.9 years after starting antiretroviral therapy. V and J are TRBV7-9 and TRBJ2-2, with TRBD2 as a possible D gene (5 bases). The sequence derives from a woman aged 45-59 years with HIV. The CDR3 sequence: CASSLVGGSRELFF. CDR3 DNA sequence: TGTGCCAGCAGCTTAGTTGGAGGTTCCCGGGAGCTGTTTTTT.